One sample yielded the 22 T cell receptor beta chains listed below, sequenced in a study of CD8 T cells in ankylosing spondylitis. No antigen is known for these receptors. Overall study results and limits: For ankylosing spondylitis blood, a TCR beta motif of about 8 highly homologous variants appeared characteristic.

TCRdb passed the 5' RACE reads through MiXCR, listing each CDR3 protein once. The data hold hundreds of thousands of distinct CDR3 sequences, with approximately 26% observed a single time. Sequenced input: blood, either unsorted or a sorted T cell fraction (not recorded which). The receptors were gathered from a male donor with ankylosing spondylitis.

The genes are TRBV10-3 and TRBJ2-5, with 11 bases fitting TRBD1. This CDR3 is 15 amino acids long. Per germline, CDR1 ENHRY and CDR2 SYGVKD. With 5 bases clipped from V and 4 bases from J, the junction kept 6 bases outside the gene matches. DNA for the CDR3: TGTGCCATCAGTCCCGGGACAGGGGGAGGAGAGACCCAGTACTTC. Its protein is CAISPGTGGGETQYF.

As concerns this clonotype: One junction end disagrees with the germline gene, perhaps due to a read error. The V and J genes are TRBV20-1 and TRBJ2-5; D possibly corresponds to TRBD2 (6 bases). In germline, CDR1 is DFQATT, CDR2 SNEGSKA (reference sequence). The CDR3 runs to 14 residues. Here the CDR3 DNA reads TGCAGTGCCCTTCATCGACTAGGAGGGGAGACCCATTACTTC. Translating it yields CSALHRLGGETHYF.

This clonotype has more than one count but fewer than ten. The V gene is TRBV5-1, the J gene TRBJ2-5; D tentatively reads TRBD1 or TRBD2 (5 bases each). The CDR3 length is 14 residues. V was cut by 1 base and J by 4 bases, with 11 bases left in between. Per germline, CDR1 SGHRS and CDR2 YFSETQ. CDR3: CASSLLRGPETQYF. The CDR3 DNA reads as TGCGCCAGCAGCTTGTTGAGGGGACCAGAGACCCAGTACTTC.

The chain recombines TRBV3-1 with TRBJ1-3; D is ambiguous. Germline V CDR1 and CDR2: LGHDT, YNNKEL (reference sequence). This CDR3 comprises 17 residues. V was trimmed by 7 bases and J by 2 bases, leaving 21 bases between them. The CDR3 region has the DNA TGTGCCAGCACCCCATCATACACCAGCGTGGCTGGAAACACCATATATTTT. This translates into CASTPSYTSVAGNTIYF.

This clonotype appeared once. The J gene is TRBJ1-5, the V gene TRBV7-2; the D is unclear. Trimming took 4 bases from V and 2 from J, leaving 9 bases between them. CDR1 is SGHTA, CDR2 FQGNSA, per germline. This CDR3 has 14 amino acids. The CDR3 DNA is TGTGCCAGCAGCTCTTTCAATGGCAATCAGCCCCAGCATTTT. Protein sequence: CASSSFNGNQPQHF.

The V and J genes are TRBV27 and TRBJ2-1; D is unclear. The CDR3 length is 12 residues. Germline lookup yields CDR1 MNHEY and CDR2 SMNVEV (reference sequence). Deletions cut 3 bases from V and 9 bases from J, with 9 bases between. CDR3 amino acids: CASSFPQREQFF. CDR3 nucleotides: TGTGCCAGCAGTTTCCCGCAACGTGAGCAGTTCTTC.

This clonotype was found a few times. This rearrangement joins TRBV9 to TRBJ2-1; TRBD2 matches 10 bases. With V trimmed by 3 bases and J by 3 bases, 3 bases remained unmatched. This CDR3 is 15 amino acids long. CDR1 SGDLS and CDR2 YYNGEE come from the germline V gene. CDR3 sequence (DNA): TGTGCCAGCAGCGCCGGACTAGCGGACTACAATGAGCAGTTCTTC. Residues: CASSAGLADYNEQFF.

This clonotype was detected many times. The CDR3 DNA sequence: TGCGCCAGCAGCTTGCGACATAATGAGTCACCCCTCCACTTT. Its translation is CASSLRHNESPLHF. V usage is TRBV5-1 and J usage is TRBJ1-6; D remains unclear. The CDR3 has 14 residues. Germline values: CDR1 SGHRS, CDR2 YFSETQ. V was clipped by 1 base and J by 10 bases, with 12 bases between them.

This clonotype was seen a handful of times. As DNA, the CDR3 is TGTGCCACCCGTGAGGGACCAGAATATGGCTACACCTTC. This encodes CATREGPEYGYTF. The chain recombines TRBV10-3 with TRBJ1-2; TRBD1 might be the D (5 bases). This CDR3 spans 13 amino acids. Trimming took off 10 bases at V and 5 bases at J, with 17 bases between the two ends. Germline CDR1 reads ENHRY; CDR2 reads SYGVKD.

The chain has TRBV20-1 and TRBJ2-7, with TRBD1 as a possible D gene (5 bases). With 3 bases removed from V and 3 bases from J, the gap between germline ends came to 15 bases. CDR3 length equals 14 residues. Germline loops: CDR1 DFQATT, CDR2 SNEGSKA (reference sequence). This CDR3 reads CSASHPRDFYEQYV. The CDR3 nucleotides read TGCAGTGCTAGCCACCCCAGGGATTTCTACGAGCAGTACGTC.

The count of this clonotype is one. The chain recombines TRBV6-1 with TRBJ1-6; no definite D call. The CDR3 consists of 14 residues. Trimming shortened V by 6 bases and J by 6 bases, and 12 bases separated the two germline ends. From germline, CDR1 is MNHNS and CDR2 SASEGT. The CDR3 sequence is CASRETLLNSPLHF. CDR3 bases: TGTGCCAGCAGAGAGACTCTTCTTAATTCACCCCTCCACTTT.

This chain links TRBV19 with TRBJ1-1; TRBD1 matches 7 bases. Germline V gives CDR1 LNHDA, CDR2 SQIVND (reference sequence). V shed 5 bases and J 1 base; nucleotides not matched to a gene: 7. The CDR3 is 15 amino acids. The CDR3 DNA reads TGTGCCAGTAGTGCCACCGGGACAGCGAACACTGAAGCTTTCTTT. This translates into CASSATGTANTEAFF.

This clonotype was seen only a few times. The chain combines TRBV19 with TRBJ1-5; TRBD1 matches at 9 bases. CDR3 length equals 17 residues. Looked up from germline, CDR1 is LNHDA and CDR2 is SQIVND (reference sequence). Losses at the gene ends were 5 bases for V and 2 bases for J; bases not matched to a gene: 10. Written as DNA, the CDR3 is TGTGCCAGTAGTTACCTCAGGACAGGGGTAGGCAATCAGCCCCAGCATTTT. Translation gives CASSYLRTGVGNQPQHF.

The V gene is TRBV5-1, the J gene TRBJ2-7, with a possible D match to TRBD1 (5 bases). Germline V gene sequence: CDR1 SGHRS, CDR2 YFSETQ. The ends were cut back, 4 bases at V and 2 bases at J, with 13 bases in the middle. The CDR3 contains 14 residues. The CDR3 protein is CASSTSQGTYEQYF. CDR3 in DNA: TGCGCCAGCAGCACCTCCCAGGGAACCTACGAGCAGTACTTC.

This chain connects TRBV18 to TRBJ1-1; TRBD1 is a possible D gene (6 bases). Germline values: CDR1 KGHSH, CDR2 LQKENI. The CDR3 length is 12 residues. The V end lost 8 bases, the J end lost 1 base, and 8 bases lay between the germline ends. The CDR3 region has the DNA TGTGCCAGCGCGGACAGGAACACTGAAGCTTTCTTT. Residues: CASADRNTEAFF.

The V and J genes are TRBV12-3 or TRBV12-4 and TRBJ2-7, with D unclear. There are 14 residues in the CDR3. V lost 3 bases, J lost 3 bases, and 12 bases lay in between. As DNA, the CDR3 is TGTGCCAGCAGTTTTAGGCTGTTTGGCTACGAGCAGTACTTC. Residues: CASSFRLFGYEQYF.

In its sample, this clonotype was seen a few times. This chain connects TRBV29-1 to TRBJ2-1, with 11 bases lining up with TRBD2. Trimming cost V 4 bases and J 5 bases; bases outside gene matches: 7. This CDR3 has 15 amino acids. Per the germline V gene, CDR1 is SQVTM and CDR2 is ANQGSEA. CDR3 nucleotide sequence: TGCAGCGTTGGCCCCGGTAGCGGGAGGGACAATGAGCAGTTCTTC. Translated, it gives CSVGPGSGRDNEQFF.

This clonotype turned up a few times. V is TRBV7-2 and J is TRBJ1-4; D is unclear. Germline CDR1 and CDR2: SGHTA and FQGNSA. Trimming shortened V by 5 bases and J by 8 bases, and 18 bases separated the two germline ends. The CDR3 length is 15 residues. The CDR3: CASSLDGFWSEKLFF. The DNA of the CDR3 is TGTGCCAGCAGCCTAGATGGGTTTTGGAGCGAAAAACTGTTTTTT.

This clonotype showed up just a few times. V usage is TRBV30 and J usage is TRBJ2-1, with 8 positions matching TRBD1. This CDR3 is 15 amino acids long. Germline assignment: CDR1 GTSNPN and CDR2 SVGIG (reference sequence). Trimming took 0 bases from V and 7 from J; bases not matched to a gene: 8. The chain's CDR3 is CAWSVADRDRNEQFF. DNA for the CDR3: TGTGCCTGGAGTGTCGCGGACAGGGATAGGAATGAGCAGTTCTTC.

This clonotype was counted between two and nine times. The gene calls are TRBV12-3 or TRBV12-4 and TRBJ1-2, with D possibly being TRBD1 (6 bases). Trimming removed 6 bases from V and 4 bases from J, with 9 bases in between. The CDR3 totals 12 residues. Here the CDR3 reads CASSGTRYGYTF. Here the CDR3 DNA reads TGTGCCAGCAGCGGGACACGCTATGGCTACACCTTC.

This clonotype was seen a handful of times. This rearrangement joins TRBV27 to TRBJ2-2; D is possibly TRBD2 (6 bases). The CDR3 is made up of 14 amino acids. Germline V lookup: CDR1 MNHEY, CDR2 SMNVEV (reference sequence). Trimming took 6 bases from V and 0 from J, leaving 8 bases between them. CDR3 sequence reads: CASRGDSNTGELFF. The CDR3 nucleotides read TGTGCCAGCAGAGGGGACTCGAACACCGGGGAGCTGTTTTTT.

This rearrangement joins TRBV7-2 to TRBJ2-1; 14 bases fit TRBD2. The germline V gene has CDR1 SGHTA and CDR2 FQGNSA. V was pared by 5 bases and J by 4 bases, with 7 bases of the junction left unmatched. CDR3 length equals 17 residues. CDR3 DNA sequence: TGTGCCAGCAGCGCGGGAGGACTAGCGGGAGGATACAATGAGCAGTTCTTC. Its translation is CASSAGGLAGGYNEQFF.